A selection of T cell receptor beta chains follows, all from one sample in a study of T cell repertoires in cytomegalovirus infection. TCRdb passed the reads through MiXCR, listing each CDR3 protein once. The profile shows fewer than 250,000 distinct CDR3 sequences, about 12% of them singletons. Source material: PBMCs. These receptors all come from a human donor in good health (CMV status not recorded). Some clones in this sample may be carry-over from other donors' samples. The CDR3 runs from the conserved cysteine through the conserved F or W. A D gene is named only where the DNA matches it firmly. Only some rows state a clone size, as once, few, many or a class for expanded clones.

V	size	J	D	DNA	CDR3
TRBV30	many	TRBJ2-7	TRBD1	TGTGCCAGAACTGGAGGGACAGGGGGCACCTACGAGCAGTACTTC	CARTGGTGGTYEQYF
TRBV7-2	many	TRBJ2-3	TRBD2	TGTGCCAGCAGCTTAGAGGCGGGGGGGCCGTCTGATACGCAGTATTTT	CASSLEAGGPSDTQYF
TRBV30	few	TRBJ2-3	-	TGTGCCTGGAGCGAGACAGATACGCAGTATTTT	CAWSETDTQYF
TRBV15	once	TRBJ2-3	TRBD2	TGTGCCACCAGCAGGGGACTAGCGCAAAGCACAGATACGCAGTATTTT	CATSRGLAQSTDTQYF
TRBV29-1	few	TRBJ2-4	-	TGCAGCGTTGAAGAGTGGGCCGGCCTAGCCAAAAACATTCAGTACTTC	CSVEEWAGLAKNIQYF
TRBV4-3	-	TRBJ1-2	-	TGCGCCAGCAGCCAAGATAGGGGTGGAGTGGGGGCAGGCGGCTACACCTTC	CASSQDRGGVGAGGYTF
TRBV7-2	many	TRBJ2-1	-	TGTGCCAGCAGCTTACCTCGCGGGACCTACAATGAGCAGTTCTTC	CASSLPRGTYNEQFF
TRBV7-2	many	TRBJ2-7	-	TGTGCCAGCAGCTTAGTTGGGGGCTCCTACGAGCAGTACTTC	CASSLVGGSYEQYF
TRBV7-9	-	TRBJ1-1	-	TGTGCCAGCATCTTACAAATGAACACTGAAGCTTTCTTT	CASILQMNTEAFF
TRBV11-3	many	TRBJ1-4	-	TGTGCCAGCTCGTATGGGGGGAGCTTGAATGAAAAACTGTTTTTT	CASSYGGSLNEKLFF
TRBV20-1	few	TRBJ2-1	TRBD2	TGCAGTGCTAGAGATTGGGGGAGGGCCAACAATGAGCAGTTCTTC	CSARDWGRANNEQFF
TRBV5-6	-	TRBJ1-3	TRBD1	TGTGCCAGCAGCCAATACGGGACAGGGAACACCATATATTTT	CASSQYGTGNTIYF
TRBV12-3/TRBV12-4	many	TRBJ1-5	-	TGTGCCAGCAGTTTTGGGCAGGGGTATAGCAATCAGCCCCAGCATTTT	CASSFGQGYSNQPQHF
TRBV3-1	few	TRBJ2-3	-	TGTGCCAGCAGCCGGGGGGGGCCAGATACGCAGTATTTT	CASSRGGPDTQYF
TRBV5-6	-	TRBJ1-5	-	TGTGCCAGCAGCTGGAACGGGGCCGGTCAGCCCCAGCATTTT	CASSWNGAGQPQHF
TRBV11-2	-	TRBJ1-2	-	TGTGCCAGCAGCTTAGAGGCCGTTTCGAACTATGGCTACACCTTC	CASSLEAVSNYGYTF
TRBV7-9	few	TRBJ2-5	TRBD2	TGTGCCAGCAGCTCCTGGACTAGCGCATCACAAGAGACCCAGTACTTC	CASSSWTSASQETQYF
TRBV7-2	-	TRBJ2-1	-	TGTGCCAGCAGCTTACGCAGGGACCATGAGCAGTTCTTC	CASSLRRDHEQFF
TRBV7-6	many	TRBJ1-4	-	TGTGCCAGCAGCGATGCCGGGGAGTCCCGGAATGAAAAACTGTTTTTT	CASSDAGESRNEKLFF
TRBV20-1	-	TRBJ1-4	-	TGCAGTGCTAGAGAGGTGCTGGTCCTTGGGGATGAAAAACTGTTTTTT	CSAREVLVLGDEKLFF
TRBV20-1	few	TRBJ2-1	-	TGCAGTGCCGATAATACCAGGGGACTCCAGAATGAGCAGTTCTTC	CSADNTRGLQNEQFF
TRBV29-1	many	TRBJ1-4	-	TGCAGCGTTTCCCTTTCAACTAATGAAAAACTGTTTTTT	CSVSLSTNEKLFF
TRBV6-6	-	TRBJ2-1	-	TGTGCCACCGAGGGTTACTCCTACAATGAGCAGTTCTTC	CATEGYSYNEQFF
TRBV6-2/TRBV6-3	many	TRBJ2-7	TRBD2	TGTGCCAGCAGTTCCACTAGCGGGAGAGCCTACGAGCAGTACTTC	CASSSTSGRAYEQYF
TRBV12-3/TRBV12-4	many	TRBJ1-2	-	TGTGCCAGCAGTTTGTCTCAGGTTCCCTATGGCTACACCTTC	CASSLSQVPYGYTF
TRBV19	few	TRBJ1-3	-	TGTGCCAGTAGTACTGCCGGACTCAGCTCTGGAAACACCATATATTTT	CASSTAGLSSGNTIYF
TRBV20-1	many	TRBJ2-5	-	TGCAGTGCTAGAGGGAGGACGCCGGGGACCCAGTACTTC	CSARGRTPGTQYF
TRBV28	-	TRBJ2-3	TRBD2	TGTGCCAGCAGATTCGGACTAGCGGGAGCAGATACGCAGTATTTT	CASRFGLAGADTQYF
TRBV2	-	TRBJ2-3	TRBD2	TGTGCCGGATTAAGGGGAGGGCAGGCAGATACGCAGTATTTT	CAGLRGGQADTQYF
TRBV2	-	TRBJ1-2	-	TGTGCCAGCAAAGGGGAAACTAACTATGGCTACACCTTC	CASKGETNYGYTF
TRBV6-6	few	TRBJ2-7	TRBD1	TGTGCCAGCAGTTACTCGACTCCGGCAGGGGGCTACGAGCAGTACTTC	CASSYSTPAGGYEQYF
TRBV7-9	-	TRBJ1-2	-	TGTGCCAGCAGCTTAGCGACACCCGGAAGGGGCTATGGCTACACCTTC	CASSLATPGRGYGYTF